This entry lists 29 T cell receptor beta chains sequenced from one sample in a study of T cells after posttransplantation cyclophosphamide (dated by TCRdb to about 2016). Libraries were built with the immunoSEQ multiplex PCR assay. TCRdb retrieved this table from immuneACCESS and kept in-frame rearrangements only. Not all clones are present; in checked studies, unresolved V genes account for under half, and no reason is known for the remainder. For this sample there are about 22,000 clones; around 89% appear just once. About 7.9% of the sample belongs to the ten largest clones. The control group consisted of 10 to 12 patients who received myeloablative marrow transplants with methotrexate plus a calcineurin inhibitor and who were sampled 1 year after transplant. Sequenced here: PBMCs, sampled after an allogeneic stem cell transplant with a calcineurin inhibitor and methotrexate. The receptor source for this set is a female patient in her 50s who received an allogeneic stem cell transplant from an unrelated donor, was CMV-positive, and had chronic GVHD only. Following transplantation, part of the T cell population may be supplied by the graft donor rather than the patient.

The V and J genes are TRBV15 and TRBJ2-7; D is perhaps TRBD1 (6 bases). This CDR3 spans 14 amino acids. V lost 5 bases and J lost 1, with 12 bases in between. Germline assignment: CDR1 LNHNV and CDR2 YYDKDF (reference sequence). In DNA form, the CDR3 reads TGTGCCACCAGCCGGTACAGGGAGTCCTACGAGCAGTACTTC. Protein sequence: CATSRYRESYEQYF. The full variable domain, completed using reference TRBV15 and TRBJ2-7, is DAMVIQNPRYQVTQFGKPVTLSCSQTLNHNVMYWYQQKSSQAPKLLFHYYDKDFNNEADTPDNFQSRRPNTSFCFLDIRSPGLGDTAMYLCATSRYRESYEQYFGPGTRLTVT.

V usage is TRBV7-9 and J usage is TRBJ1-2; tentative D call: TRBD1 (6 bases). Germline V gene sequence: CDR1 SEHNR, CDR2 FQNEAQ (reference sequence). CDR3 length equals 16 residues. The germline V and J ends were trimmed by 4 bases and 2 bases, with 17 bases remaining between them. The chain's CDR3 is CASSSFVQGSNYGYTF. CDR3 bases: TGTGCCAGCAGCTCCTTCGTGCAGGGGTCGAACTATGGCTACACCTTC.

This sequence joins TRBV5-5 and TRBJ1-5, with 7 bases matching TRBD1. CDR3 size: 15 residues. Germline V gene sequence: CDR1 SGHKS, CDR2 YYEKEE (reference sequence). V gave up 2 bases and J gave up 1 base; unmatched junction bases: 3. CDR3 in amino acids: CASSFTGESNQPQHF. CDR3 sequence (DNA): TGTGCCAGCAGCTTTACAGGGGAGAGCAATCAGCCCCAGCATTTT.

The chain combines TRBV5-1 with TRBJ2-1; TRBD2 might be the D (6 bases). The germline CDR1 and CDR2 sequences are SGHRS and YFSETQ. This CDR3 is 16 amino acids long. V dropped 1 base and J dropped 4 bases, with 15 bases sitting between them. This chain's CDR3 is CASSLRGRTDYNEQFF. The CDR3 DNA reads as TGCGCCAGCAGCTTGCGAGGGAGGACCGATTACAATGAGCAGTTCTTC. Variable domain in full (rest from reference TRBV5-1 and TRBJ2-1): KAGVTQTPRYLIKTRGQQVTLSCSPISGHRSVSWYQQTPGQGLQFLFEYFSETQRNKGNFPGRFSGRQFSNSRSEMNVSTLELGDSALYLCASSLRGRTDYNEQFFGPGTRLTVL.

The chain employs TRBV5-1 and TRBJ1-2, with D maybe TRBD1 (5 bases). With 5 bases removed from V and 6 bases from J, the gap between germline ends came to 20 bases. There are 15 residues in the CDR3. Germline-derived CDR1 and CDR2 are SGHRS and YFSETQ. The CDR3 sequence: CASRATFDGTDGYTF. As DNA, the CDR3 is TGCGCCAGCAGAGCTACTTTTGACGGGACTGATGGCTACACCTTC.

The CDR3 DNA reads TGTGCCAGCAGTTTAGCGGACTTGACGTACGAGCAGTACTTC. Residues: CASSLADLTYEQYF. J is TRBJ2-7 and V is TRBV28, with D perhaps TRBD2 (5 bases). Germline CDR1 and CDR2: MDHEN and SYDVKM. V was trimmed by 2 bases and J by 4 bases, leaving 12 bases between them. The CDR3 is 14 residues long.

The V gene is TRBV19, the J gene TRBJ1-2; tentatively, D is TRBD1 (5 bases). Germline CDR1 is LNHDA and CDR2 is SQIVND (reference sequence). The ends were cut back, 3 bases at V and 2 bases at J, with 13 bases in the middle. This CDR3 spans 15 amino acids. DNA for the CDR3: TGTGCCAGTAGTATGAGGGGAGGCAGGAACTATGGCTACACCTTC. This sequence encodes CASSMRGGRNYGYTF.

This clone was counted a few times. The chain combines TRBV6-6 with TRBJ2-7, with TRBD2 matching over 7 bases. V shed 7 bases and J 6 bases; nucleotides not matched to a gene: 15. Germline V gives CDR1 MNHNY, CDR2 SVGAGI (reference sequence). This CDR3 comprises 15 residues. CDR3 loop: CASTLNGAGLSEQYF. CDR3 sequence (DNA): TGTGCCAGCACCCTGAATGGAGCGGGATTATCCGAGCAGTACTTC.

Points on this clone: This sample also contains other DNA sequences that code for the same CDR3. V is TRBV6-5 and J is TRBJ2-7; 11 positions agree with TRBD1. V lost 6 bases to trimming and J lost 4 bases; unmatched junction nucleotides: 2. The CDR3 length is 13 residues. Germline V gene lookup returns CDR1 MNHEY and CDR2 SVGAGI. CDR3 DNA sequence: TGTGCCAGCAGCCGGGACAGGGGGTACGAGCAGTACTTC. This sequence encodes CASSRDRGYEQYF.

CDR3 protein: CATSRGGTSGSQEQYF. CDR3 bases: TGTGCCACCAGCAGAGGCGGGACTAGCGGGAGTCAAGAGCAGTACTTC. The chain couples TRBV15 to TRBJ2-7; 14 bases are shared with TRBD2. Germline CDR1 reads LNHNV; CDR2 reads YYDKDF (reference sequence). The CDR3 loop spans 16 amino acids. The junction had 6 bases not matched to a gene; V was cut back by 1 base and J by 7 bases.

The J gene is TRBJ2-3, the V gene TRBV5-6, with a weak D call TRBD1 (5 bases). The germline V gene has CDR1 SGHDT and CDR2 YYEEEE. This CDR3 region has 15 residues. Trimming shortened V by 6 bases and J by 3 bases, and 17 bases separated the two germline ends. The CDR3 sequence is CASTIIGVRTDTQYF. The CDR3 nucleotides read TGTGCCAGCACCATTATAGGGGTCCGTACAGATACGCAGTATTTT.

This clone was seen just once. A junction boundary mismatches the germline segment, possibly from a read error. The identical CDR3 is also encoded by other nucleotide sequences in the sample. The rearrangement joins TRBV7-6 to TRBJ2-7; the D gene is possibly TRBD2 (6 bases). The germline V gene encodes CDR1 SGHVS and CDR2 FNYEAQ. The CDR3 covers 14 residues. CDR3 sequence (DNA): TGTGCCAGCAGCCGTAGCGGTTCTTCCTATGAGCAGTACTTC. As protein: CASSRSGSSYEQYF.

A word on this clone: Other nucleotide sequences in the sample specify the same CDR3. The chain is built from TRBV28 and TRBJ2-3, with 10 positions matching TRBD2. The CDR3 is 12 residues long. Germline loops: CDR1 MDHEN, CDR2 SYDVKM. The trim removed 2 bases at V and 15 bases at J, leaving 5 bases unmatched. This chain's CDR3 is CASSLLAGVGYF. CDR3 DNA sequence: TGTGCCAGCAGTTTACTAGCGGGAGTTGGATATTTT. Combining the CDR3 with reference TRBV28 and TRBJ2-3 gives the whole variable domain DVKVTQSSRYLVKRTGEKVFLECVQDMDHENMFWYRQDPGLGLRLIYFSYDVKMKEKGDIPEGYSVSREKKERFSLILESASTNQTSMYLCASSLLAGVGYFGPGTRLTVL.

The rearrangement joins TRBV7-9 to TRBJ1-1; the match to TRBD1 covers 7 bases. J was trimmed by 7 bases and V by 3 bases; bases with no gene match: 8. The CDR3 contains 14 residues. CDR1 SEHNR and CDR2 FQNEAQ come from the germline V gene (reference sequence). This CDR3 reads CASSFTTGTVEAFF. The CDR3 DNA follows: TGTGCCAGCAGCTTTACCACGGGGACAGTTGAAGCTTTCTTT.

This clone was seen only once. The chain links TRBV6-1 to TRBJ2-7, with 8 positions matching TRBD1. CDR1 is MNHNS and CDR2 is SASEGT in the germline V gene. The CDR3 covers 14 residues. V lost 6 bases, J lost 5 bases, and 9 bases stayed unmatched. The CDR3 sequence is CASSHRTGLNEQYF. The CDR3 bases are TGTGCCAGCAGCCATAGGACAGGGTTGAACGAGCAGTACTTC.

V gene TRBV5-1 combines with J gene TRBJ2-3; D possibly corresponds to TRBD1 (8 bases). From germline, CDR1 is SGHRS and CDR2 YFSETQ. Trimming removed 5 bases from V and 4 bases from J, with 20 bases in between. CDR3 length: 16 amino acids. The CDR3 DNA sequence: TGCGCCAGCAGGCAATACAGGGGGGGGAACTCAGATACGCAGTATTTT. Translating it yields CASRQYRGGNSDTQYF.

The chain recombines TRBV6-6 with TRBJ1-5; D call uncertain. V was shortened by 2 bases and J by 1 base, with 12 bases between the two germline ends. Germline CDR1 is MNHNY and CDR2 is SVGAGI (reference sequence). The CDR3 is made up of 16 amino acids. CDR3 region: CASSYPGGRSNQPQHF. CDR3 coding DNA: TGTGCCAGCAGTTACCCTGGAGGCCGGAGCAATCAGCCCCAGCATTTT.

This chain connects TRBV4-1 to TRBJ1-2; 7 bases agree with TRBD1. In germline, CDR1 is MGHRA, CDR2 YSYEKL. This CDR3 has 14 residues. Germline trimming cut 3 bases from V and 4 bases from J; bases unmatched to any gene: 5. CDR3 protein: CASSHGQDLYGYTF. The CDR3 nucleotides read TGCGCCAGCAGCCACGGACAGGACCTCTATGGCTACACCTTC.

The rearrangement joins TRBV5-1 to TRBJ2-7; D may be TRBD1 (5 bases). The length of the CDR3 is 15 residues. The V gene's germline CDR1 is SGHRS and CDR2 YFSETQ. Trimming cost V 0 bases and J 1 base, with 11 bases left between them. The CDR3 sequence: CASSLEQVTSYEQYF. CDR3 DNA sequence: TGCGCCAGCAGCTTGGAACAGGTCACTTCCTACGAGCAGTACTTC.

The chain links TRBV4-2 to TRBJ2-7, with D maybe TRBD1 (5 bases). Trimming cost V 2 bases and J 4 bases, with 18 bases left between them. Germline CDR1 is LGHNA and CDR2 is YNFKEQ. CDR3 length: 16 residues. The CDR3, as DNA: TGTGCCAGCAGCCAAACATTGGGGCCTACTACTTACGAGCAGTACTTC. The encoded protein is CASSQTLGPTTYEQYF.

The genes are TRBV9 and TRBJ2-3; a weak D match, TRBD2 (5 bases). V gave up 0 bases and J gave up 0 bases, with 5 bases separating them. Germline lookup yields CDR1 SGDLS and CDR2 YYNGEE. CDR3 size: 14 residues. The chain's CDR3 is CASSVGGSTDTQYF. CDR3 DNA: TGTGCCAGCAGCGTAGGCGGGAGCACAGATACGCAGTATTTT.

The rearrangement joins TRBV19 to TRBJ2-7, with TRBD2 as a possible D gene (6 bases). Germline-derived CDR1 and CDR2 are LNHDA and SQIVND (reference sequence). V dropped 7 bases and J dropped 7 bases, with 20 bases sitting between them. CDR3 length: 14 residues. Here the CDR3 reads CASTTRDLGEEQYF. The DNA of the CDR3 is TGTGCCAGTACTACGAGGGACTTGGGTGAAGAGCAGTACTTC.

The rearrangement links TRBV4-1 to TRBJ1-1; D is possibly TRBD1 (5 bases). CDR1 is MGHRA, CDR2 YSYEKL, per germline. The germline V and J ends were trimmed by 0 bases and 5 bases, with 13 bases remaining between them. This CDR3 comprises 15 residues. The CDR3 DNA is TGCGCCAGCAGCCAAGATAGGCAGGGTTGGACTGAAGCTTTCTTT. Protein product: CASSQDRQGWTEAFF.

The V and J genes are TRBV28 and TRBJ2-1, with 9 positions matching TRBD2. J lost 5 bases, V lost 6 bases, and 5 bases had no gene match. Per germline, CDR1 MDHEN and CDR2 SYDVKM. The CDR3 totals 14 residues. This CDR3 reads CASSQAGGNNEQFF. In nucleotides, the CDR3 is TGTGCCAGCAGCCAAGCGGGAGGAAACAATGAGCAGTTCTTC.

The gene calls are TRBV28 and TRBJ2-7; 10 nucleotides match TRBD2. CDR1 and CDR2 (germline): MDHEN, SYDVKM. The ends lost 1 base at V and 2 bases at J; junction bases unmatched: 5. The CDR3 consists of 16 residues. The CDR3 DNA follows: TGTGCCAGCAGTTTATCCCCCCTAGCGGGGGCCTACGAGCAGTACTTC. Encoded protein: CASSLSPLAGAYEQYF.

The sample holds one count of this clone. The gene calls are TRBV7-3 and TRBJ1-1; D is unclear. Germline V gene data show CDR1 as SGHTA and CDR2 as FQGTGA. CDR3 length equals 12 residues. V lost 4 bases, J lost 5 bases, and 8 bases lay in between. CDR3 amino acids: CASSSRGTEAFF. CDR3 DNA: TGTGCCAGCAGCTCCCGGGGTACTGAAGCTTTCTTT.

The chain employs TRBV9 and TRBJ2-6; no reliable D call. This CDR3 contains 13 residues. V lost 5 bases and J 0 bases, leaving 3 bases between the germline ends. The germline CDR1 and CDR2 sequences are SGDLS and YYNGEE. As DNA, the CDR3 is TGTGCCAGCAGTAGCTCTGGGGCCAACGTCCTGACTTTC. As protein: CASSSSGANVLTF.

This clone appeared a few times. The chain joins TRBV28 to TRBJ2-3; D gene uncertain. V was clipped by 5 bases and J by 3 bases, with 3 bases between them. CDR1 and CDR2 from the germline V gene are MDHEN and SYDVKM. This CDR3 region has 11 residues. The chain's CDR3 is CASSRTDTQYF. The CDR3, as DNA: TGTGCCAGCAGTCGGACAGATACGCAGTATTTT. The full variable domain, in which reference TRBV28 and TRBJ2-3 provide the parts outside the CDR3, is DVKVTQSSRYLVKRTGEKVFLECVQDMDHENMFWYRQDPGLGLRLIYFSYDVKMKEKGDIPEGYSVSREKKERFSLILESASTNQTSMYLCASSRTDTQYFGPGTRLTVL.

As to this clone: The same CDR3 also results from other DNA sequences found in this sample. The DNA for the CDR3 is TGCGCCAGCAGCCTGGGAGCGGGGACCTCCTACGAGCAGTACTTC. It translates to CASSLGAGTSYEQYF. The chain is built from TRBV5-1 and TRBJ2-7, with 7 bases lining up with TRBD2. This CDR3 region has 15 residues. Per the germline V gene, CDR1 is SGHRS and CDR2 is YFSETQ. Trimming took 4 bases from V and 0 from J; bases not matched to a gene: 7.